This T cell receptor beta chain was captured by sequencing in a study of blood T cell repertoires in COVID-19. Study-level information: Some COVID-19 samples were acute and others convalescent; all came from the United States, Italy and Spain. PBMCs, B-cell-depleted T cells, or T cells provided the cDNA or gDNA that made up the material.

Authors' methods: Estimation of nucleated cell counts relied on the amplification of reference gene primers. Sequenced by immunoSEQ multiplex PCR; TCRdb stores in-frame clones only, minus some. V, J and clone size are taken as reported in that table, and D and trimming were inferred from the DNA itself. In the table there are about 90,000 clones, around 92% of which are singletons. With 7 bases clipped from V and 6 bases from J, the junction kept 8 bases outside the gene matches. Germline CDR1 reads SNHLY; CDR2 reads FYNNEI. CDR3 size: 13 residues. The sequenced sample consisted of peripheral blood. The chain carries TRBV2 and TRBJ2-5, with 7 bases matching TRBD1. The source is a woman aged 60-70 years with active COVID-19. The DNA of the CDR3 is TGTGCCAGCAAAGACGACAGGGTCAAGACCCAGTACTTC. Protein product: CASKDDRVKTQYF. The whole variable domain, remainder taken from reference TRBV2 and TRBJ2-5, is EPEVTQTPSHQVTQMGQEVILRCVPISNHLYFYWYRQILGQKVEFLVSFYNNEISEKSEIFDDQFSVERPDGSNFTLKIRSTKLEDSAMYFCASKDDRVKTQYFGPGTRLLVL.